The 23 T cell receptor beta chains listed next were all sequenced from one sample in a study of patients and donors after allogeneic stem cell transplantation. TCRdb itself ran the RT-PCR reads through MiXCR, one entry per CDR3 protein. The sample contains about a million distinct CDR3 sequences, under 20% of which appear only once. The sample consisted of blood, either unsorted or a sorted T cell fraction (not recorded which). The receptors originated from a human donor who was either an allogeneic HSCT recipient or a stem cell or donor lymphocyte infusion donor (not recorded which). It is not recorded whose cells these are; they may come from a transplant donor.

V and J are TRBV28 and TRBJ2-3, with D perhaps matching TRBD2 (6 bases). V was cut by 6 bases and J by 0 bases, with 10 bases left in between. This CDR3 has 14 residues. CDR1 and CDR2 from the germline V gene are MDHEN and SYDVKM. CDR3 bases: TGTGCCAGCAGGGGACTTATTAGCACAGATACGCAGTATTTT. Its protein product is CASRGLISTDTQYF.

This clonotype was detected only a few times. The V and J genes are TRBV5-6 and TRBJ2-7; 10 nucleotides match TRBD2. This CDR3 has 16 amino acids. V gave up 1 base and J gave up 5 bases; unmatched junction bases: 9. Looked up from germline, CDR1 is SGHDT and CDR2 is YYEEEE. The CDR3 protein is CASSLFQREGLNEQYF. The CDR3, as DNA: TGTGCCAGCAGCTTGTTCCAGCGGGAGGGCCTTAACGAGCAGTACTTC.

This chain uses TRBV2 with TRBJ2-2; 12 bases match TRBD2. The CDR3 loop spans 16 amino acids. Trimming removed 6 bases from V and 1 base from J; junction bases left unmatched: 3. Germline CDR1 SNHLY, CDR2 FYNNEI. DNA of the CDR3: TGTGCCAGCAGATTGGGACTAGCGGGGAACACCGGGGAGCTGTTTTTT. Translating gives CASRLGLAGNTGELFF.

V gene TRBV6-1 combines with J gene TRBJ1-5, with D hard to call. Germline-derived CDR1 and CDR2 are MNHNS and SASEGT. The CDR3 runs 14 residues. V was trimmed by 7 bases and J by 2 bases, leaving 12 bases between them. The CDR3 is CASKGAGGNQPQHF. The CDR3 region has the DNA TGTGCCAGCAAGGGTGCGGGTGGCAATCAGCCCCAGCATTTT.

V usage is TRBV9 and J usage is TRBJ2-3; tentative D call: TRBD2 (6 bases). This CDR3 contains 15 residues. CDR1 and CDR2 from the germline V gene are SGDLS and YYNGEE. Trimming left V 0 bases short and J 1 base short, with 9 bases between. This chain's CDR3 is CASSVAPGGTDTQYF. The CDR3 nucleotides read TGTGCCAGCAGCGTAGCCCCGGGAGGCACAGATACGCAGTATTTT.

Only a few counts were recorded for this clonotype. The chain employs TRBV20-1 and TRBJ2-7; a weak D match, TRBD2 (5 bases). Looked up from germline, CDR1 is DFQATT and CDR2 is SNEGSKA (reference sequence). The germline V and J ends were trimmed by 5 bases and 0 bases, with 14 bases remaining between them. The CDR3 sequence is 14 residues long. Written as DNA, the CDR3 is TGCAGTGCTCCAATAAGAGGGAACTCCTACGAGCAGTACTTC. This gives the protein CSAPIRGNSYEQYF.

There are a few counts of this clonotype. The CDR3 ends on some other residue instead of the conserved phenylalanine or tryptophan, so this is likely a read error. This sequence joins TRBV5-1 and TRBJ2-7, with D perhaps TRBD2 (6 bases). The CDR3 has 14 residues. Germline V gene lookup returns CDR1 SGHRS and CDR2 YFSETQ. V lost 2 bases to trimming and J lost 5 bases, with 14 bases between them. CDR3 residues: CASSLRRDSHEQYS. Written as DNA, the CDR3 is TGCGCCAGCAGCTTAAGGAGGGATTCCCACGAGCAGTACTCC.

This clonotype showed up just a few times. J is TRBJ2-5 and V is TRBV9, with D unresolved. The CDR3 runs 14 residues. Trimming left V 0 bases short and J 7 bases short, with 13 bases between. From germline, CDR1 is SGDLS and CDR2 YYNGEE. The CDR3 DNA follows: TGTGCCAGCAGCGTAGCCGTACCGCCGGGGACCCAGTACTTC. This codes for CASSVAVPPGTQYF.

The chain recombines TRBV12-3 or TRBV12-4 with TRBJ2-5; maybe TRBD2 (5 bases). V gave up 1 base and J gave up 5 bases, with 11 bases separating them. CDR3 length: 14 residues. CDR3 in amino acids: CASSLVASWETQYF. The CDR3 coding sequence is TGTGCCAGCAGTTTAGTCGCTAGCTGGGAGACCCAGTACTTC.

The chain couples TRBV5-1 to TRBJ2-5, with 12 bases identical to TRBD2. The V and J ends lost 4 bases and 4 bases, in that order; junction bases with no gene match: 5. The CDR3 consists of 15 residues. Germline V gene sequence: CDR1 SGHRS, CDR2 YFSETQ. CDR3 nucleotides: TGCGCCAGCAGCCGAGGGACTAGCGGGCTAGAGACCCAGTACTTC. It specifies CASSRGTSGLETQYF.

The rearrangement links TRBV6-1 to TRBJ2-7; TRBD1 is a possible D gene (5 bases). CDR1 and CDR2 from the germline V gene are MNHNS and SASEGT. V was clipped by 0 bases and J by 9 bases, with 6 bases between them. The CDR3 covers 11 residues. CDR3 sequence: CASSEAQGQYF. The CDR3 DNA sequence: TGTGCCAGCAGTGAAGCTCAGGGGCAGTACTTC.

The rearrangement uses TRBV11-1 and TRBJ2-3; D might be TRBD1 (5 bases). The CDR3 consists of 15 residues. V lost 3 bases, J lost 2 bases, and 12 bases lay in between. Germline values: CDR1 SGHAT, CDR2 FQDESV (reference sequence). CDR3 nucleotides: TGTGCCAGCAGCTTGGAGACAGTGCCCACAGATACGCAGTATTTT. This gives the protein CASSLETVPTDTQYF. The complete variable domain, with remaining parts taken from reference TRBV11-1 and TRBJ2-3, reads EAEVAQSPRYKITEKSQAVAFWCDPISGHATLYWYRQILGQGPELLVQFQDESVVDDSQLPKDRFSAERLKGVDSTLKIQPAELGDSAMYLCASSLETVPTDTQYFGPGTRLTVL.

The chain recombines TRBV9 with TRBJ1-1, with a tentative D call TRBD1 (5 bases). This CDR3 has 15 amino acids. The V end was cut by 4 bases, the J end by 3 bases, with 16 bases between. Germline V lookup: CDR1 SGDLS, CDR2 YYNGEE. CDR3 in DNA: TGTGCCAGCAGCCCAGGGACCCGGTCACACACTGAAGCTTTCTTT. As protein: CASSPGTRSHTEAFF.

This clonotype showed up just a few times. DNA for the CDR3: TGTGCCTGGAGTGTGACGAGCACAGATACGCAGTATTTT. The encoded protein is CAWSVTSTDTQYF. The rearrangement links TRBV30 to TRBJ2-3; D is uncertain. With 0 bases removed from V and 0 bases from J, the gap between germline ends came to 4 bases. In germline, CDR1 is GTSNPN, CDR2 SVGIG (reference sequence). The CDR3 is 13 amino acids.

This clonotype was recorded a few times. The V call is TRBV4-2, the J call TRBJ2-1, with D unclear. This CDR3 has 15 residues. Trimming cost V 1 base and J 7 bases, with 14 bases left between them. CDR1 is LGHNA, CDR2 YNFKEQ, per germline. The DNA of the CDR3 is TGTGCCAGCAGCCAAGCGATTGCAGTACAGAATGAGCAGTTCTTC. Residues: CASSQAIAVQNEQFF.

This clonotype was seen only a few times. This rearrangement joins TRBV12-3 or TRBV12-4 to TRBJ2-3, with D hard to call. V was cut by 5 bases and J by 5 bases, with 17 bases left in between. The CDR3 spans 15 residues. CDR3 protein: CASSTRQILGDTQYF. The CDR3 DNA sequence: TGTGCCAGCAGTACACGCCAAATACTCGGAGATACGCAGTATTTT.

The V call is TRBV5-1, the J call TRBJ2-2; 12 bases fit TRBD2. The V gene end was trimmed by 0 bases and the J gene end by 4 bases; junction bases not matched to a gene: 13. This CDR3 contains 20 residues. Germline V gives CDR1 SGHRS, CDR2 YFSETQ. CDR3 loop: CASSLGRLAGDTRGTGELFF. CDR3 DNA: TGCGCCAGCAGCTTGGGGAGACTAGCGGGAGATACGCGCGGCACCGGGGAGCTGTTTTTT.

J is TRBJ1-1 and V is TRBV7-9; possible D gene TRBD1, 5 bases. The germline V and J ends were trimmed by 6 bases and 7 bases, with 18 bases remaining between them. Germline V gives CDR1 SEHNR, CDR2 FQNEAQ (reference sequence). The CDR3 spans 14 residues. CDR3 nucleotides: TGTGCCAGCAGTTTGAGGGGAGAAGGTAATGAAGCTTTCTTT. Protein sequence: CASSLRGEGNEAFF.

The table lists this clonotype with a count of one. The chain uses TRBV24-1 and TRBJ1-2; D may be TRBD1 (6 bases). The V end lost 3 bases, the J end lost 4 bases, and 14 bases lay between the germline ends. CDR3 length: 15 amino acids. Per germline, CDR1 KGHDR and CDR2 SFDVKD. The DNA of the CDR3 is TGTGCCACCAGTGATCCGACGACAGGCGCCTATGGCTACACCTTC. Amino acids: CATSDPTTGAYGYTF.

The gene calls are TRBV5-4 and TRBJ2-1; 7 bases match TRBD1. The trim removed 3 bases at V and 5 bases at J, leaving 5 bases unmatched. Per the germline V gene, CDR1 is SGHNT and CDR2 is YYREEE (reference sequence). CDR3 length: 14 residues. The CDR3 region has the DNA TGTGCCAGCAGCTCAAAAACAGGGGACAATGAGCAGTTCTTC. Amino acids: CASSSKTGDNEQFF.

The V and J genes are TRBV15 and TRBJ2-4; D possibly corresponds to TRBD1 (6 bases). The CDR3 sequence is 14 residues long. V shed 5 bases and J shed 8 bases, with 16 bases lying between them. Germline V CDR1 and CDR2: LNHNV, YYDKDF (reference sequence). The CDR3 DNA reads as TGTGCCACCAGCTCCCGACAGGTCGTCCACATTCAGTACTTC. Protein: CATSSRQVVHIQYF.

The V and J genes are TRBV7-2 and TRBJ2-3, with 8 bases that match TRBD2. Trimming removed 5 bases from V and 4 bases from J; junction bases left unmatched: 8. Germline V gene lookup returns CDR1 SGHTA and CDR2 FQGNSA. This CDR3 has 15 residues. The CDR3 DNA follows: TGTGCCAGCAGCACGGGGTCGGGGGGGCCAGATACGCAGTATTTT. Its translation: CASSTGSGGPDTQYF.

This clonotype was counted between two and nine times. The chain joins TRBV4-1 to TRBJ2-5, with TRBD2 identical over 7 bases. Germline loops: CDR1 MGHRA, CDR2 YSYEKL. The CDR3 spans 15 residues. The V segment lost 1 base and the J segment 10 bases; nucleotides outside the gene matches: 12. In nucleotides, the CDR3 is TGCGCCAGCAGCCAAGTGTCTAGCGGAACCCCCCGCCAGTACTTC. This encodes CASSQVSSGTPRQYF.